This TCR beta chain emerged from a study of blood T cell repertoires in COVID-19. Study in general: Sources were T cells, B-cell-depleted T cells, or PBMCs; the material itself was cDNA or gDNA.

Using immunoSEQ multiplex PCR, the repertoire was profiled, and TCRdb retains in-frame clones only, with some absent. This repertoire shows 250,000 or so clones, approximately 86% found once; its top ten account for less than 3%. Cohorts were determined from participant-reported clinical history. The sequence was collected from a woman younger than 30 who had recovered from COVID-19. What was sequenced was PBMCs or T cells enriched from blood (not recorded which).

CDR3 sequence: CSVIRGQESYGYTF. Written as DNA, the CDR3 is TGCAGCGTCATTAGAGGACAGGAATCCTATGGCTACACCTTC. The V gene is TRBV29-1, the J gene TRBJ1-2, with 7 bases matching TRBD1. Per the germline V gene, CDR1 is SQVTM and CDR2 is ANQGSEA. The CDR3 length is 14 residues. The V and J ends lost 6 bases and 4 bases, in that order; junction bases with no gene match: 11. Complete variable domain (other parts from reference TRBV29-1 and TRBJ1-2): SAVISQKPSRDICQRGTSLTIQCQVDSQVTMMFWYRQQPGQSLTLIATANQGSEATYESGFVIDKFPISRPNLTFSTLTVSNMSPEDSSIYLCSVIRGQESYGYTFGSGTRLTVV.